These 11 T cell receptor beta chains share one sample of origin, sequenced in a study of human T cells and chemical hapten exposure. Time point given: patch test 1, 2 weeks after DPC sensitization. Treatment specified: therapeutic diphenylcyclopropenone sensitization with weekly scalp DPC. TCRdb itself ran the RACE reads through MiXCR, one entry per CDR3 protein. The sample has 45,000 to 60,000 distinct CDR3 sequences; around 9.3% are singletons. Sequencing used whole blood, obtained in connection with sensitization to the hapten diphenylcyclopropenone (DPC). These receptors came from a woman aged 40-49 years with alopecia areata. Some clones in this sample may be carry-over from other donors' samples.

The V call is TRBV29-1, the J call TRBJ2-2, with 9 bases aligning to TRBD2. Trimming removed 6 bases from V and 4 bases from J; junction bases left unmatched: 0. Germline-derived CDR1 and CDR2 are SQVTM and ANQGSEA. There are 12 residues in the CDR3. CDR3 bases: TGCAGCGTACTAGCGGGCACCGGGGAGCTGTTTTTT. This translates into CSVLAGTGELFF.

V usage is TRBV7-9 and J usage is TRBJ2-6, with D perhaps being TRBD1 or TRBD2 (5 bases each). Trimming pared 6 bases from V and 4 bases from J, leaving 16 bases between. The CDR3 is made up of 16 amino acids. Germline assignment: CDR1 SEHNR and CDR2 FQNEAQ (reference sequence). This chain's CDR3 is CASRRDWDPGANVLTF. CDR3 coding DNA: TGTGCCAGCAGGAGGGATTGGGACCCCGGGGCCAACGTCCTGACTTTC.

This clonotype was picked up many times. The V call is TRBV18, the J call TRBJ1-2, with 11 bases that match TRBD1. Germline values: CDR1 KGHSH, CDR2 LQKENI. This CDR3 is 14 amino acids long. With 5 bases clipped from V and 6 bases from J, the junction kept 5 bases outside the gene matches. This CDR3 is CASSTRTGGDGYTF. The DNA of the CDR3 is TGTGCCAGCTCAACGCGGACAGGGGGCGATGGCTACACCTTC.

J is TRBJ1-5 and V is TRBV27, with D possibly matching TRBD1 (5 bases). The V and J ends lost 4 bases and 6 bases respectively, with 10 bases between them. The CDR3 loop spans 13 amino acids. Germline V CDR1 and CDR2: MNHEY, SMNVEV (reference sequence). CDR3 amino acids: CASSSGLAQPQHF. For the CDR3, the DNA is TGTGCCAGCAGTTCGGGGCTAGCTCAGCCCCAGCATTTT.

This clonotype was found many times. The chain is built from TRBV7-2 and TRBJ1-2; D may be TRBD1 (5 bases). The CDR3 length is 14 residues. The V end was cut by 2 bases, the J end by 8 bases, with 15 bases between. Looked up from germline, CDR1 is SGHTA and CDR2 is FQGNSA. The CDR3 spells CASSLRGTGRGYTF. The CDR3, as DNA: TGTGCCAGCAGCTTAAGAGGGACCGGAAGGGGCTACACCTTC.

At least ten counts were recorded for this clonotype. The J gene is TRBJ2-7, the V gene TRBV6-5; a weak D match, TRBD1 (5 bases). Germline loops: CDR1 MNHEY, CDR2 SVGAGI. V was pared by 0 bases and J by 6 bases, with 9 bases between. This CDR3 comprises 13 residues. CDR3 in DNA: TGTGCCAGCAGTTACTCTTGGGGCGGCGAGCAGTACTTC. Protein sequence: CASSYSWGGEQYF.

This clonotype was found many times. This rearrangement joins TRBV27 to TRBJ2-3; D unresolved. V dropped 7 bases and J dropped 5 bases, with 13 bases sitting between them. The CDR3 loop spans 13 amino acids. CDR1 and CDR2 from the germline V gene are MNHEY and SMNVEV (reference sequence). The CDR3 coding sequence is TGTGCCAGCAAACCAAACAGTAGAGATACGCAGTATTTT. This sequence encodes CASKPNSRDTQYF.

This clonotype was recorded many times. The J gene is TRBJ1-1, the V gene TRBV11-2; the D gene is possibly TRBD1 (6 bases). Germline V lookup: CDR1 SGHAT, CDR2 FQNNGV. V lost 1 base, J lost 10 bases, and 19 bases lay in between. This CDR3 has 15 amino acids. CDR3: CASSLAGAVGFGAFF. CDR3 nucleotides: TGTGCCAGCAGCTTAGCGGGGGCAGTAGGCTTCGGAGCTTTCTTT.

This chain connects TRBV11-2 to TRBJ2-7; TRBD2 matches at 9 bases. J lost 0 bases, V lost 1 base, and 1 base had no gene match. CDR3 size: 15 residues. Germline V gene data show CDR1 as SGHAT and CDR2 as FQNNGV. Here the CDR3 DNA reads TGTGCCAGCAGCTTAGGACTAGCGGCCTCCTACGAGCAGTACTTC. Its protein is CASSLGLAASYEQYF.

CDR3 DNA: TGTGCCAGCAGCCAAGAGTTTAGGCTAGCGGCGAACGTCTTGGAGCAGTACTTC. Translation: CASSQEFRLAANVLEQYF. This chain connects TRBV3-1 to TRBJ2-7, with 7 bases fitting TRBD2. Germline loops: CDR1 LGHDT, CDR2 YNNKEL (reference sequence). The CDR3 covers 18 residues. V shed 0 bases and J 7 bases; nucleotides not matched to a gene: 18.

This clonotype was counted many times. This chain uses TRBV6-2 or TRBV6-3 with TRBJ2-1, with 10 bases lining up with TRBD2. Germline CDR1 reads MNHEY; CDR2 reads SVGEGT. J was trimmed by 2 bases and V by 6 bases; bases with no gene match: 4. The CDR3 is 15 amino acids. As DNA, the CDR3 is TGTGCCAGCAGAGTACTAGCGGGGCCCTACAATGAGCAGTTCTTC. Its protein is CASRVLAGPYNEQFF.